These 25 T cell receptor beta chains share one sample of origin, sequenced in a study of cytomegalovirus exposure and HLA in healthy donors. This PCR relied on a set of 60 Vbeta primers and 13 Jbeta primers. Generated by immunoSEQ multiplex PCR, the TCRdb table keeps only in-frame clones and is missing some. The table shows about 160,000 clones, with more than 75% occurring only once. Sequencing was performed on PBMCs. These receptor sequences come from a male donor in good health and CMV-seronegative.

A single count supports this clone. The chain carries TRBV28 and TRBJ2-1; maybe TRBD1 (6 bases). Trimming shortened V by 6 bases and J by 4 bases, and 16 bases separated the two germline ends. This CDR3 spans 15 amino acids. Germline-derived CDR1 and CDR2 are MDHEN and SYDVKM. CDR3 loop: CASSQTGTSYNEQFF. The CDR3 DNA sequence: TGTGCCAGCAGCCAAACCGGGACATCATACAATGAGCAGTTCTTC.

V is TRBV19 and J is TRBJ2-5; weak D call: TRBD2 (5 bases). The last part of the DNA fits TRBJ2-7 better; the J call may be wrong. Per germline, CDR1 LNHDA and CDR2 SQIVND (reference sequence). The CDR3 covers 14 residues. CDR3 loop: CASSALEGNYEQYF. In nucleotides, the CDR3 is TGTGCCAGTAGTGCTCTTGAGGGAAACTACGAGCAGTACTTC.

The V and J genes are TRBV2 and TRBJ2-3; perhaps TRBD2 as D (6 bases). CDR3 length equals 16 residues. V was trimmed by 8 bases and J by 0 bases, leaving 18 bases between them. CDR1 and CDR2 (germline): SNHLY, FYNNEI. This chain's CDR3 is CASPTGLGRSTDTQYF. Here the CDR3 DNA reads TGTGCCAGCCCGACGGGTCTCGGGAGAAGCACAGATACGCAGTATTTT.

This clone has just a few counts. The J gene is TRBJ2-5, the V gene TRBV7-2; maybe TRBD2 (6 bases). Per the germline V gene, CDR1 is SGHTA and CDR2 is FQGNSA. V lost 3 bases and J 4 bases, leaving 15 bases between the germline ends. The CDR3 totals 15 residues. The CDR3 DNA follows: TGTGCCAGCAGCTTGGACGATAGCGGAGTAGAGACCCAGTACTTC. Residues: CASSLDDSGVETQYF.

This clone was seen a few times. The gene calls are TRBV4-3 and TRBJ2-3; D might be TRBD2 (7 bases). The V gene lost 1 base and the J gene lost 6 bases, with 11 bases spanning the gap. The germline CDR1 and CDR2 sequences are LGHNA and YSLEER. The CDR3 has 14 residues. DNA of the CDR3: TGCGCCAGCAGCCAAGGTGGGGGGGCGGATACGCAGTATTTT. Translation: CASSQGGGADTQYF.

In its sample, this clone was seen once. The rearrangement links TRBV23-1 to TRBJ2-3; the match to TRBD2 covers 9 bases. TRBV23-1 is given ORF status, its function remaining uncertain. The CDR3 has 15 amino acids. With 5 bases clipped from V and 5 bases from J, the junction kept 8 bases outside the gene matches. The CDR3 DNA follows: TGCGCCAGCAGTTTTCCGGCTAGCGGGGAAGATACGCAGTATTTT. Amino acids: CASSFPASGEDTQYF.

The chain links TRBV9 to TRBJ2-2, with D possibly TRBD1 on 6 matching bases. Trimming took 6 bases from V and 1 from J, leaving 7 bases between them. CDR3 length: 13 residues. CDR1 and CDR2 (germline): SGDLS, YYNGEE. DNA for the CDR3: TGTGCCAGCAAGGGACAGAACACCGGGGAGCTGTTTTTT. As protein: CASKGQNTGELFF.

The chain recombines TRBV5-1 with TRBJ2-3; 7 nucleotides line up with TRBD1. The germline gives CDR1 SGHRS, CDR2 YFSETQ. V shed 4 bases and J 5 bases; nucleotides not matched to a gene: 10. The CDR3 covers 15 residues. The CDR3 loop is CASSPGQVLVDTQYF. For the CDR3, the DNA is TGCGCCAGCAGCCCCGGACAGGTCTTGGTAGATACGCAGTATTTT.

This clone has more than one count but fewer than ten. V and J are TRBV7-9 and TRBJ1-6, with TRBD1 as a possible D gene (6 bases). The CDR3 length is 15 residues. V lost 6 bases to trimming and J lost 6 bases, with 15 bases between them. Germline-derived CDR1 and CDR2 are SEHNR and FQNEAQ (reference sequence). The CDR3 nucleotides are TGTGCCAGCAGTCCGTCGGGGGGCGGTAATTCACCCCTCCACTTT. It translates to CASSPSGGGNSPLHF.

This chain uses TRBV5-1 with TRBJ2-3, with 8 bases fitting TRBD1. V was pared by 0 bases and J by 1 base, with 1 base of the junction left unmatched. Germline V CDR1 and CDR2: SGHRS, YFSETQ. This CDR3 has 15 residues. CDR3 in amino acids: CASSLAGQGTDTQYF. The CDR3 region has the DNA TGCGCCAGCAGCTTGGCGGGACAGGGCACAGATACGCAGTATTTT.

Of note for this clone: Other nucleotide sequences in the sample specify the same CDR3. V is TRBV5-4 and J is TRBJ2-1, with 14 positions matching TRBD2. The junction had 6 bases not matched to a gene; V was cut back by 4 bases and J by 6 bases. The CDR3 has 16 residues. The germline CDR1 and CDR2 sequences are SGHNT and YYREEE (reference sequence). As DNA, the CDR3 is TGTGCCAGCAGCCTCCCGGGACTAGCGGGAGCCAATGAGCAGTTCTTC. Its translation: CASSLPGLAGANEQFF.

This chain connects TRBV19 to TRBJ1-2; TRBD1 matches 8 bases. The CDR3 loop spans 15 amino acids. The ends lost 3 bases at V and 3 bases at J; junction bases unmatched: 6. CDR1 and CDR2 from the germline V gene are LNHDA and SQIVND (reference sequence). The CDR3 loop reads CASSIRPGGDYGYTF. Written as DNA, the CDR3 is TGTGCCAGTAGTATTCGTCCAGGGGGCGACTATGGCTACACCTTC.

Only a few counts were recorded for this clone. As DNA, the CDR3 is TGTGCCAGCAGCTTAGCGCCGGTGAACACTGAAGCTTTCTTT. This gives the protein CASSLAPVNTEAFF. The V call is TRBV7-2, the J call TRBJ1-1, with D uncertain. Germline V gene data show CDR1 as SGHTA and CDR2 as FQGNSA. The CDR3 spans 14 residues. The ends were cut back, 0 bases at V and 0 bases at J, with 5 bases in the middle.

V gene TRBV21-1 combines with J gene TRBJ1-6; the DNA was not compared with TRBD1, the D call given in the table. TRBV21-1 constitutes a pseudogene. The CDR3 has 15 residues. The CDR3 is CASGRKGQLNSPLHF. The DNA of the CDR3 is TGTGCCAGCGGACGGAAAGGACAGCTCAACTCACCCCTCCACTTT.

This sequence joins TRBV15 and TRBJ2-1; possible D gene TRBD1, 5 bases. The germline V gene encodes CDR1 LNHNV and CDR2 YYDKDF (reference sequence). This CDR3 comprises 16 residues. V lost 3 bases and J lost 8, with 20 bases in between. This chain's CDR3 is CATSSLNSFPRDEQFF. DNA of the CDR3: TGTGCCACCAGCAGTTTAAACTCATTTCCCAGGGATGAGCAGTTCTTC.

The chain uses TRBV10-3 and TRBJ1-5; tentatively, D is TRBD1 (6 bases). V was pared by 0 bases and J by 6 bases, with 12 bases between. This CDR3 is built from 15 residues. Per the germline V gene, CDR1 is ENHRY and CDR2 is SYGVKD. This CDR3 is CAISESGGMGQPQHF. As DNA, the CDR3 is TGTGCCATCAGTGAGTCAGGGGGAATGGGTCAGCCCCAGCATTTT.

This clone occurred once. Distinct nucleotide sequences in the sample also encode this CDR3. The chain recombines TRBV5-1 with TRBJ2-1, with 7 bases that match TRBD1. The CDR3 sequence is 15 residues long. With 0 bases clipped from V and 0 bases from J, the junction kept 0 bases outside the gene matches. In germline, CDR1 is SGHRS, CDR2 YFSETQ. In nucleotides, the CDR3 is TGCGCCAGCAGCTTGGGACAGGGCTCCTACAATGAGCAGTTCTTC. This sequence encodes CASSLGQGSYNEQFF.

Comments on this clone: At one end the junction does not follow the germline gene, possibly because of a read error. The CDR3 sequence: CSSSLDRQGARGYTF. CDR3 sequence (DNA): TGTTCCAGCAGCTTAGACAGACAGGGGGCTCGGGGCTACACCTTC. The V gene is TRBV7-9, the J gene TRBJ1-2, with 10 nucleotides matching TRBD1. CDR1 and CDR2 from the germline V gene are SEHNR and FQNEAQ (reference sequence). This CDR3 comprises 15 residues.

The chain recombines TRBV2 with TRBJ1-5; 7 bases map to TRBD1. Trimming removed 5 bases from V and 1 base from J; junction bases left unmatched: 5. The CDR3 is 15 amino acids. Germline assignment: CDR1 SNHLY and CDR2 FYNNEI. The CDR3 here is CASSRGQVSNQPQHF. The CDR3 DNA sequence: TGTGCCAGCAGTAGAGGACAGGTGAGCAATCAGCCCCAGCATTTT.

The V and J genes are TRBV7-9 and TRBJ1-1; perhaps TRBD1 as D (5 bases). Germline CDR1 and CDR2: SEHNR and FQNEAQ (reference sequence). The CDR3 extends over 13 amino acids. V was cut by 1 base and J by 8 bases, with 11 bases left in between. CDR3 in amino acids: CASSLGGVFEAFF. Written as DNA, the CDR3 is TGTGCCAGCAGCTTAGGGGGGGTGTTCGAAGCTTTCTTT.

The V gene is TRBV10-3, the J gene TRBJ2-2, with 7 bases aligning to TRBD1. Germline V gene data show CDR1 as ENHRY and CDR2 as SYGVKD. The CDR3 has 17 amino acids. With V trimmed by 8 bases and J by 2 bases, 14 bases remained unmatched. This CDR3 is CAISRRDSLTNTGELFF. CDR3 sequence (DNA): TGTGCCATCTCAAGAAGGGACAGCCTTACAAACACCGGGGAGCTGTTTTTT.

The genes are TRBV9 and TRBJ1-4; D gene ambiguous. CDR3 length: 17 residues. Germline lookup yields CDR1 SGDLS and CDR2 YYNGEE. V was trimmed by 0 bases and J by 0 bases, leaving 12 bases between them. The CDR3 nucleotides read TGTGCCAGCAGCGTAGGTCCAATGGCTGCAACTAATGAAAAACTGTTTTTT. This translates into CASSVGPMAATNEKLFF.

J is TRBJ2-7 and V is TRBV28; TRBD2 matches at 9 bases. The CDR3 consists of 15 residues. V was pared by 1 base and J by 2 bases, with 3 bases of the junction left unmatched. The germline CDR1 and CDR2 sequences are MDHEN and SYDVKM. The CDR3 loop is CASSLSASGAYEQYF. The CDR3 DNA reads TGTGCCAGCAGTTTATCGGCTAGCGGGGCCTACGAGCAGTACTTC.

Remarks on this clone: The junction departs from the called germline gene at one end, perhaps through a read error. This chain joins TRBV7-7 and TRBJ1-3, with 7 bases aligning to TRBD1. Per germline, CDR1 SSHAT and CDR2 FNYEAQ (reference sequence). The CDR3 is 16 residues long. The CDR3 nucleotides read TGTGCTAGCAGCCCGTCTCGACAGGGACCTGGAAACACCATATATTTT. Translated: CASSPSRQGPGNTIYF. The variable domain in full, completed from reference TRBV7-7 and TRBJ1-3, reads GAGVSQSPRYKVTKRGQDVTLRCDPISSHATLYWYQQALGQGPEFLTYFNYEAQPDKSGLPSDRFSAERPEGSISTLTIQRTEQRDSAMYRCASSPSRQGPGNTIYFGEGSWLTVV.

This chain connects TRBV6-5 to TRBJ1-5; perhaps TRBD1 as D (6 bases). The germline V gene encodes CDR1 MNHEY and CDR2 SVGAGI. The CDR3 is 13 amino acids. Deletions cut 6 bases from V and 4 bases from J, with 10 bases between. CDR3 DNA sequence: TGTGCCAGCAGACGACAGGTTAATCAGCCCCAGCATTTT. Translation: CASRRQVNQPQHF.